Below are 10 T cell receptor beta chains sequenced from a single sample in a study of OX40 agonist ivuxolimab in advanced cancers. Assay used: immunoSEQ multiplex PCR; TCRdb lists only in-frame clones, some missing. The data show about 82,000 clones, 70% to 90% seen once. Source: CD4+ or CD8+ T cells sorted from blood, taken in a trial of the OX40 agonist ivuxolimab. The receptors come from an adult with an advanced solid tumor such as melanoma, head and neck, liver or kidney cancer.

This clone was recorded once. This chain joins TRBV6-5 and TRBJ1-1, with no clear D. This CDR3 spans 15 amino acids. Germline V gene sequence: CDR1 MNHEY, CDR2 SVGAGI. Trimming took off 0 bases at V and 2 bases at J, with 10 bases between the two ends. CDR3 nucleotide sequence: TGTGCCAGCAGTTACTCGAGAGGGCCAAACACTGAAGCTTTCTTT. As protein: CASSYSRGPNTEAFF.

The V and J genes are TRBV5-5 and TRBJ1-5; D might be TRBD1 (6 bases). V was shortened by 4 bases and J by 2 bases, with 16 bases between the two germline ends. CDR3 length: 16 amino acids. The germline gives CDR1 SGHKS, CDR2 YYEKEE (reference sequence). The DNA for the CDR3 is TGTGCCAGCAGCAATCAACAGGGTAGGGGCAATCAGCCCCAGCATTTT. Translation: CASSNQQGRGNQPQHF.

The V and J genes are TRBV28 and TRBJ1-1, with no clear D. Germline CDR1 reads MDHEN; CDR2 reads SYDVKM. The CDR3 loop spans 12 amino acids. Trimming pared 2 bases from V and 8 bases from J, leaving 9 bases between. CDR3 sequence reads: CASSLNMKEAFF. The CDR3 DNA is TGTGCCAGCAGTTTAAACATGAAGGAAGCTTTCTTT. Combining the CDR3 with reference TRBV28 and TRBJ1-1 gives the whole variable domain DVKVTQSSRYLVKRTGEKVFLECVQDMDHENMFWYRQDPGLGLRLIYFSYDVKMKEKGDIPEGYSVSREKKERFSLILESASTNQTSMYLCASSLNMKEAFFGQGTRLTVV.

This rearrangement joins TRBV7-2 to TRBJ1-4, with D unresolved. V was clipped by 4 bases and J by 0 bases, with 18 bases between them. Germline V gives CDR1 SGHTA, CDR2 FQGNSA. CDR3 length: 18 amino acids. CDR3 nucleotides: TGTGCCAGCAGCTCCCCGGGGAGGGTTCCGTCAACTAATGAAAAACTGTTTTTT. Protein product: CASSSPGRVPSTNEKLFF.

This clone is a singleton in its sample. The chain employs TRBV5-1 and TRBJ2-1, with 8 bases matching TRBD2. This CDR3 region has 14 residues. Trimming at V came to 0 bases and at J to 10 bases, leaving 6 bases not matched to a gene. Germline CDR1 is SGHRS and CDR2 is YFSETQ. This CDR3 is CASSLEIGLAEQFF. DNA of the CDR3: TGCGCCAGCAGCTTGGAGATAGGACTAGCCGAGCAGTTCTTC.

This clone was seen a single time. The CDR3 spells CASSSGPEAFF. The CDR3 region has the DNA TGTGCCAGCAGTTCGGGGCCTGAAGCTTTCTTT. The V and J genes are TRBV7-9 and TRBJ1-1; possible D gene TRBD1, 5 bases. This CDR3 is built from 11 residues. Germline V lookup: CDR1 SEHNR, CDR2 FQNEAQ (reference sequence). Trimming took 6 bases from V and 6 from J, leaving 8 bases between them.

The CDR3 loop is CASMGGTEAFF. The CDR3 bases are TGTGCCAGCATGGGGGGGACTGAAGCTTTCTTT. V usage is TRBV2 and J usage is TRBJ1-1; TRBD1 is a possible D gene (5 bases). The CDR3 covers 11 residues. Germline lookup yields CDR1 SNHLY and CDR2 FYNNEI. Trimming removed 7 bases at V and 5 bases at J, with 8 bases between.

The chain couples TRBV11-2 to TRBJ1-3; D is unresolved. CDR1 is SGHAT and CDR2 is FQNNGV in the germline V gene. The CDR3 contains 10 residues. V was clipped by 9 bases and J by 3 bases, with 3 bases between them. The CDR3 sequence is CASRGNTIYF. CDR3 DNA: TGTGCCAGTCGTGGAAACACCATATATTTT.

The rearrangement joins TRBV7-8 to TRBJ1-1, with D uncertain. The CDR3 spans 14 residues. Germline CDR1 SGHVS, CDR2 FQNEAQ. Between the trimmed V and J ends, which lost 5 bases and 4 bases, there was a span of 14 bases. The CDR3: CASSPKMWGTEAFF. CDR3 nucleotides: TGTGCCAGCAGCCCAAAAATGTGGGGCACTGAAGCTTTCTTT.

This chain links TRBV28 with TRBJ2-1; D not certain. Germline-derived CDR1 and CDR2 are MDHEN and SYDVKM. Between the trimmed V and J ends, which lost 8 bases and 7 bases, there was a span of 18 bases. CDR3 size: 14 residues. The CDR3 nucleotides read TGTGCCAGCCTGCGGTCCCACGCACGGAATGAGCAGTTCTTC. Amino acids: CASLRSHARNEQFF.